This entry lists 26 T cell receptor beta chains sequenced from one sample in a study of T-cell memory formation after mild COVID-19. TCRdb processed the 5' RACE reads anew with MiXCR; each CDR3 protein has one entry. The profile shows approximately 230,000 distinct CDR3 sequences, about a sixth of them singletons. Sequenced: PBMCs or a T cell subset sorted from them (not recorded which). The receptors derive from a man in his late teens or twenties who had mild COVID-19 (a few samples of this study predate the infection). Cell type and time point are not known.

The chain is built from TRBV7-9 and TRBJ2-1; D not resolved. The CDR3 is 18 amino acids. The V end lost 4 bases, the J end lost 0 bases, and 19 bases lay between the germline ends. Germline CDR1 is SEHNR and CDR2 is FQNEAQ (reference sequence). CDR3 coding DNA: TGTGCCAGCAGCTCGTCTACCCCTCGTCCGAGCTCCTACAATGAGCAGTTCTTC. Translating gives CASSSSTPRPSSYNEQFF.

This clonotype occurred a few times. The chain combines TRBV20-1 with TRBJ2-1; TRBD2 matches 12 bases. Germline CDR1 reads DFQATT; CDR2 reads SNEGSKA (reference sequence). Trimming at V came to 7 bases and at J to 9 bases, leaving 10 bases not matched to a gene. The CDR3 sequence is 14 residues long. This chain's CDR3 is CSESSGGAVGEQFF. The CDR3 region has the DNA TGCAGTGAGTCTAGCGGGGGGGCGGTCGGTGAGCAGTTCTTC.

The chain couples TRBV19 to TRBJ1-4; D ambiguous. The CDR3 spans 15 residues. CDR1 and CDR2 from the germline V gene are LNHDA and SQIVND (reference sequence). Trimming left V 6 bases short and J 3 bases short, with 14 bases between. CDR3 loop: CASSLTTAANEKLFF. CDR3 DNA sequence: TGTGCCAGTAGCCTGACCACGGCGGCTAATGAAAAACTGTTTTTT.

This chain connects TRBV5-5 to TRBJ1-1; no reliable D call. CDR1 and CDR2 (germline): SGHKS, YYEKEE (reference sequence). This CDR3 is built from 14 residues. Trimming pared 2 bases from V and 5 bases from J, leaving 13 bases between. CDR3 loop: CASSFNEGRTEAFF. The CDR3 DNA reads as TGTGCCAGCAGCTTTAACGAGGGAAGGACTGAAGCTTTCTTT.

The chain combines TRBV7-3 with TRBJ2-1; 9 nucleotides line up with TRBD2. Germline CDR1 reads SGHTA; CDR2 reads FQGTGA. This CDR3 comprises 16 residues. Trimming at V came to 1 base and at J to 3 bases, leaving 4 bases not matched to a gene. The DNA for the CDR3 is TGTGCCAGCAGCTTAAGTCTAGCGGGGATCTACAATGAGCAGTTCTTC. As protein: CASSLSLAGIYNEQFF.

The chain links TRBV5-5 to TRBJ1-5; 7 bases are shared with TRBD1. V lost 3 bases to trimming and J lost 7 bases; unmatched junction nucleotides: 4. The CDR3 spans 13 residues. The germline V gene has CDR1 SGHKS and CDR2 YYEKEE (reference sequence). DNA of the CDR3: TGTGCCAGCAGCTCGACAGGGATCCAGCCCCAGCATTTT. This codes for CASSSTGIQPQHF.

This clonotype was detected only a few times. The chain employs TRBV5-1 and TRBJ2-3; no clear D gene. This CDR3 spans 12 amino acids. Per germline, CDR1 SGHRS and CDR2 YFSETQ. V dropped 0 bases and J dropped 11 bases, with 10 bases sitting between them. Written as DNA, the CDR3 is TGCGCCAGCAGCTTGGGACAAGCTGAGCAGTATTTT. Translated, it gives CASSLGQAEQYF.

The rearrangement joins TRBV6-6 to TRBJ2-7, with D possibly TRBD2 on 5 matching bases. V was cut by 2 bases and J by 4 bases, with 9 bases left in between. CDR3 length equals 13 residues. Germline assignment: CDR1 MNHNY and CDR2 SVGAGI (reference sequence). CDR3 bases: TGTGCCAGCAGTTACGCTAGCATTTACGAGCAGTACTTC. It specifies CASSYASIYEQYF.

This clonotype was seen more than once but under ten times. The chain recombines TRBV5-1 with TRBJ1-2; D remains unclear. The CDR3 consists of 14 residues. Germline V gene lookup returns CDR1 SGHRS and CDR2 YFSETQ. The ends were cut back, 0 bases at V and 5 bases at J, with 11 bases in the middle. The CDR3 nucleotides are TGCGCCAGCAGCTTGGCACCTGGTGAATATGGCTACACCTTC. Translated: CASSLAPGEYGYTF.

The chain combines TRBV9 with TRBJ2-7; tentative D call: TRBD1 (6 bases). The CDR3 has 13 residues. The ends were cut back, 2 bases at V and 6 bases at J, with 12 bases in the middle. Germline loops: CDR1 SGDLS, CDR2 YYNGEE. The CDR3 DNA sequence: TGTGCCAGCAGCGTGGTCGTGGGGGCCGAGCAGTACTTC. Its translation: CASSVVVGAEQYF.

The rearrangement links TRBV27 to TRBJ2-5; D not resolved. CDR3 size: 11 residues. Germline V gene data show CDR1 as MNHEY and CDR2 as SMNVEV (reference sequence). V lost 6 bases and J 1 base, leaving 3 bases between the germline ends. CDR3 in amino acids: CASRIQETQYF. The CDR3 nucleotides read TGTGCCAGCAGGATCCAAGAGACCCAGTACTTC.

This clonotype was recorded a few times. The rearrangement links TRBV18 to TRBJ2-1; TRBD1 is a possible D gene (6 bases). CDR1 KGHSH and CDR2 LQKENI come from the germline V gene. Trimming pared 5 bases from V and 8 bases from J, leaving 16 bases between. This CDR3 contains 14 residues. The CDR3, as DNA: TGTGCCAGCTCAGCAAACGACAGGCTGGATGAGCAGTTCTTC. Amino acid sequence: CASSANDRLDEQFF. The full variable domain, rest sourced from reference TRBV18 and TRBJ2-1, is NAGVMQNPRHLVRRRGQEARLRCSPMKGHSHVYWYRQLPEEGLKFMVYLQKENIIDESGMPKERFSAEFPKEGPSILRIQQVVRGDSAAYFCASSANDRLDEQFFGPGTRLTVL.

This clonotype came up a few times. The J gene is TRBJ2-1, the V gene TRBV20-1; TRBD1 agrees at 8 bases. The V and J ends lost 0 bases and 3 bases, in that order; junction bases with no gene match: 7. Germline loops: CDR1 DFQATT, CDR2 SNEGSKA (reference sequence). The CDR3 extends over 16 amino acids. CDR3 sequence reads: CSARDPTGANYNEQFF. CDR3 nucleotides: TGCAGTGCTAGAGATCCGACAGGGGCCAACTACAATGAGCAGTTCTTC.

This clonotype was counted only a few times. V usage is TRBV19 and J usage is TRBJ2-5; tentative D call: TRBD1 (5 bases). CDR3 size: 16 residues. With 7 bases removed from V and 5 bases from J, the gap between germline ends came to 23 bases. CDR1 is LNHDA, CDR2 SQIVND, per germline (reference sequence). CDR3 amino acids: CASTANGRAKEETQYF. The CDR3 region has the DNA TGTGCCAGTACGGCGAACGGCAGGGCCAAAGAGGAGACCCAGTACTTC. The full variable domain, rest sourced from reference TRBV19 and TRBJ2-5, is DGGITQSPKYLFRKEGQNVTLSCEQNLNHDAMYWYRQDPGQGLRLIYYSQIVNDFQKGDIAEGYSVSREKKESFPLTVTSAQKNPTAFYLCASTANGRAKEETQYFGPGTRLLVL.

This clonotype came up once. CDR3 bases: TGCGCCAGCAAACCGTTGGAGGGGGGAGCAGAGCAGTACTTC. This sequence encodes CASKPLEGGAEQYF. V is TRBV5-1 and J is TRBJ2-7, with D possibly being TRBD1 or TRBD2 (6 bases each). The CDR3 sequence is 14 residues long. Germline V gives CDR1 SGHRS, CDR2 YFSETQ. V was clipped by 6 bases and J by 7 bases, with 20 bases between them.

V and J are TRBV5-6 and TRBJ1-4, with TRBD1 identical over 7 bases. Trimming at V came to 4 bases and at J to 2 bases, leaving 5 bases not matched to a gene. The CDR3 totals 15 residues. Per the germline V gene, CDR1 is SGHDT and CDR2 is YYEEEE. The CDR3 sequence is CASSLNRGTNEKLFF. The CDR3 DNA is TGTGCCAGCAGCCTGAACAGGGGTACTAATGAAAAACTGTTTTTT.

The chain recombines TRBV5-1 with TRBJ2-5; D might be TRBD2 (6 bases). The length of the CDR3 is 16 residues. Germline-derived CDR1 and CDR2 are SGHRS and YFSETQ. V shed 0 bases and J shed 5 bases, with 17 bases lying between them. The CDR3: CASSLAGGGEVETQYF. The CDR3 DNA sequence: TGCGCCAGCAGCTTGGCCGGCGGCGGGGAAGTGGAGACCCAGTACTTC.

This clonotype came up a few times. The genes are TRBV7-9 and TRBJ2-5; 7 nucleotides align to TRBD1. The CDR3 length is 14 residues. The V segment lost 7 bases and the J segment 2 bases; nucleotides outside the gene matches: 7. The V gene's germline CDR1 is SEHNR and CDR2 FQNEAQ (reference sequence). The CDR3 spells CASTKGTAQETQYF. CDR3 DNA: TGTGCCAGCACCAAAGGGACAGCACAAGAGACCCAGTACTTC. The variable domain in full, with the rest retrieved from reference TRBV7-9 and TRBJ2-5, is DTGVSQNPRHKITKRGQNVTFRCDPISEHNRLYWYRQTLGQGPEFLTYFQNEAQLEKSRLLSDRFSAERPKGSFSTLEIQRTEQGDSAMYLCASTKGTAQETQYFGPGTRLLVL.

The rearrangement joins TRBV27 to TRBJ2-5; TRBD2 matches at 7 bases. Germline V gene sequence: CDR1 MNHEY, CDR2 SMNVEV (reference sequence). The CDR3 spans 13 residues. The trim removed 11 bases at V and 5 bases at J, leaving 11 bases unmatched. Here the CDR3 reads CAAGGSHGETQYF. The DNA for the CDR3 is TGTGCCGCCGGGGGGTCCCACGGTGAGACCCAGTACTTC.

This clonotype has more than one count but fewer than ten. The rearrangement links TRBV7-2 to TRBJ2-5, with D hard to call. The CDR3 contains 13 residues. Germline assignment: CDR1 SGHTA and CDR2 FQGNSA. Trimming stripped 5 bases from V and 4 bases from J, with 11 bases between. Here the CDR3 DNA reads TGTGCCAGCAGCCCGGATACCCGAGAGACCCAGTACTTC. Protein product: CASSPDTRETQYF.

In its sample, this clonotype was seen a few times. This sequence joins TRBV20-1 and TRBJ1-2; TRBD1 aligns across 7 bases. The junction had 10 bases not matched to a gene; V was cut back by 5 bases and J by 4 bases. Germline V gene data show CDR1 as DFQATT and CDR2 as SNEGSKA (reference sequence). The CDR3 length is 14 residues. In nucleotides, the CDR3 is TGCAGTGCTCTTAAGGACAGGTTACTCTATGGCTACACCTTC. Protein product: CSALKDRLLYGYTF.

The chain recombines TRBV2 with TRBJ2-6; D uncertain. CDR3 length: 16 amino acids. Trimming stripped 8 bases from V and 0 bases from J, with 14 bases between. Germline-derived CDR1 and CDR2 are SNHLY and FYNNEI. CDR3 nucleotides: TGTGCCAGCCACCTGTACTCACGCTCTGGGGCCAACGTCCTGACTTTC. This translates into CASHLYSRSGANVLTF.

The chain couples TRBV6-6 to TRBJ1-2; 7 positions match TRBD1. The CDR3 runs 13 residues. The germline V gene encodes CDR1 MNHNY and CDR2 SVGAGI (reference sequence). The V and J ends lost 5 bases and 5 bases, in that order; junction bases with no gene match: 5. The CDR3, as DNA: TGTGCCAGCAGTCGGGACAGCGAGTATGGCTACACCTTC. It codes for CASSRDSEYGYTF.

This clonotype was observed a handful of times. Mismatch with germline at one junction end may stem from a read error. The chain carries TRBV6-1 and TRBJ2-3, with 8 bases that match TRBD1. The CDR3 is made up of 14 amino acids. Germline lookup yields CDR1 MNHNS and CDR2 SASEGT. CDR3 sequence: CATSRTGFMDTQYF. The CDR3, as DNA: TGTGCCACCAGTCGGACAGGGTTCATGGATACGCAGTATTTT.

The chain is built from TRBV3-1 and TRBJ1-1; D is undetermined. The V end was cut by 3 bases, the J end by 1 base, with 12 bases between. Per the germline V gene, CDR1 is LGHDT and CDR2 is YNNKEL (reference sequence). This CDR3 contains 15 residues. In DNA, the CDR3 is TGTGCCAGCAGCCAGGTTTGGACTGGGAACACTGAAGCTTTCTTT. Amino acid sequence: CASSQVWTGNTEAFF. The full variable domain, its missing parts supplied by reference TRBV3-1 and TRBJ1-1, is DTAVSQTPKYLVTQMGNDKSIKCEQNLGHDTMYWYKQDSKKFLKIMFSYNNKELIINETVPNRFSPKSPDKAHLNLHINSLELGDSAVYFCASSQVWTGNTEAFFGQGTRLTVV.

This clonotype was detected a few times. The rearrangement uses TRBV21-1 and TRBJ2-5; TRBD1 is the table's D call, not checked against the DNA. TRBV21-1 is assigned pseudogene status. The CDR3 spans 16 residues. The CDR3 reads CASSPLGTPLEETQYF. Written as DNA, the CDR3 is TGTGCCAGCAGCCCGTTAGGGACCCCCTTGGAAGAGACCCAGTACTTC.